What follows are 21 T cell receptor beta chains derived from one specimen sequenced in a study of shared clonotypes between healthy human individuals. The repertoire was sequenced with immunoSEQ multiplex PCR; TCRdb's copy has only in-frame clones and lacks some. The sample carries a few million clones, approximately 92% recorded once. Sequencing was carried out using naive CD4+ T cells sorted from blood. Subset: CD45RA+ positively selected. These receptors were obtained from a man in his late teens or twenties in good health.

The rearrangement links TRBV5-1 to TRBJ2-7; 8 positions agree with TRBD1. The germline gives CDR1 SGHRS, CDR2 YFSETQ. J was trimmed by 3 bases and V by 4 bases; bases with no gene match: 9. This CDR3 spans 15 amino acids. The CDR3 DNA is TGCGCCAGCAGCCCCAGTCAGGGACAGGTCTACGAGCAGTACTTC. It encodes CASSPSQGQVYEQYF.

The chain employs TRBV5-1 and TRBJ2-5, with TRBD2 matching 8 bases. The CDR3 sequence is 15 residues long. In germline, CDR1 is SGHRS, CDR2 YFSETQ. V trimming: 0 bases; J trimming: 3 bases; junction bases outside the gene matches: 4. The CDR3 coding sequence is TGCGCCAGCAGCTTGGAAGCGGGGGTTAAAGAGACCCAGTACTTC. Amino acids: CASSLEAGVKETQYF.

The rearrangement links TRBV6-6 to TRBJ2-2; a possible D gene is TRBD2 (5 bases). V was cut by 6 bases and J by 1 base, with 12 bases left in between. The CDR3 contains 15 residues. CDR1 is MNHNY, CDR2 SVGAGI, per germline (reference sequence). CDR3: CASRASAGNTGELFF. For the CDR3, the DNA is TGTGCCAGCAGGGCATCGGCGGGGAACACCGGGGAGCTGTTTTTT.

The CDR3 here is CAWSLKGQLPYQPQHF. The CDR3 DNA is TGTGCCTGGAGTCTAAAAGGGCAGCTACCCTATCAGCCCCAGCATTTT. The chain combines TRBV30 with TRBJ1-5; no clear D gene. This CDR3 comprises 16 residues. CDR1 is GTSNPN, CDR2 SVGIG, per germline (reference sequence). The V end was cut by 2 bases, the J end by 5 bases, with 19 bases between.

The CDR3 DNA follows: TGTGCCAGCAGCTTCGGACAACGGGGCACCGGGGAGCTGTTTTTT. Amino acid sequence: CASSFGQRGTGELFF. J is TRBJ2-2 and V is TRBV11-3; D assignment may be TRBD1 or TRBD2 (5 bases each). Germline-derived CDR1 and CDR2 are SGHNT and YENEEA. This CDR3 spans 15 amino acids. Trimming removed 3 bases from V and 4 bases from J, with 12 bases in between.

The J gene is TRBJ2-6, the V gene TRBV30, with D unclear. This CDR3 is built from 13 residues. Per germline, CDR1 GTSNPN and CDR2 SVGIG (reference sequence). With 3 bases removed from V and 4 bases from J, the gap between germline ends came to 7 bases. The CDR3 nucleotides read TGTGCCTGGAGGCATCCAGGGGCCAACGTCCTGACTTTC. Its protein product is CAWRHPGANVLTF.

V usage is TRBV19 and J usage is TRBJ2-5; D perhaps matches TRBD2 (6 bases). Between the trimmed V and J ends, which lost 2 bases and 6 bases, there was a span of 10 bases. Germline V gene lookup returns CDR1 LNHDA and CDR2 SQIVND (reference sequence). The CDR3 contains 13 residues. The CDR3 sequence: CASSISGSKTQYF. CDR3 in DNA: TGTGCCAGTAGTATATCCGGGAGCAAGACCCAGTACTTC.

The gene calls are TRBV7-6 and TRBJ2-2, with D possibly called TRBD1 or TRBD2 (5 bases each). Germline CDR1 reads SGHVS; CDR2 reads FNYEAQ. V lost 1 base, J lost 6 bases, and 9 bases lay in between. The length of the CDR3 is 14 residues. CDR3 DNA: TGTGCCAGCAGCTTAGGAGGGGTGCCCGGGGAGCTGTTTTTT. Translation gives CASSLGGVPGELFF.

The chain links TRBV19 to TRBJ2-3, with no clear D. The CDR3 extends over 15 amino acids. Trimming cost V 2 bases and J 4 bases, with 13 bases left between them. The V gene's germline CDR1 is LNHDA and CDR2 SQIVND (reference sequence). CDR3 in amino acids: CASSILRFPPDTQYF. The CDR3 DNA reads as TGTGCCAGTAGTATATTAAGGTTTCCACCAGATACGCAGTATTTT.

This clone was observed a single time. V usage is TRBV28 and J usage is TRBJ2-1, with D possibly matching TRBD2 (6 bases). The CDR3 length is 15 residues. Germline assignment: CDR1 MDHEN and CDR2 SYDVKM. With 2 bases removed from V and 2 bases from J, the gap between germline ends came to 10 bases. CDR3 amino acids: CASSLAAGPYNEQFF. The CDR3 DNA is TGTGCCAGCAGTTTAGCCGCGGGGCCCTACAATGAGCAGTTCTTC.

The rearrangement links TRBV10-1 to TRBJ1-4, with no clear D. The CDR3 contains 13 residues. V was cut by 6 bases and J by 7 bases, with 12 bases left in between. Looked up from germline, CDR1 is WNHNN and CDR2 is SYGVQD (reference sequence). The CDR3 region has the DNA TGCGCCAGCAGCAACCATCTGGGTGAAAAACTGTTTTTT. It specifies CASSNHLGEKLFF.

The chain combines TRBV6-5 with TRBJ1-3; no reliable D call. The CDR3 loop spans 14 amino acids. The germline V gene encodes CDR1 MNHEY and CDR2 SVGAGI. The V end lost 6 bases, the J end lost 2 bases, and 11 bases lay between the germline ends. The chain's CDR3 is CASSRGEAGNTIYF. The CDR3, as DNA: TGTGCCAGCAGCCGAGGTGAGGCTGGAAACACCATATATTTT.

V is TRBV5-6 and J is TRBJ2-2; 9 bases are a match to TRBD2. Germline loops: CDR1 SGHDT, CDR2 YYEEEE. The CDR3 has 14 residues. The ends lost 5 bases at V and 7 bases at J; junction bases unmatched: 6. The CDR3 loop reads CASRGGGANGELFF. CDR3 in DNA: TGTGCCAGCAGAGGCGGGGGGGCGAACGGGGAGCTGTTTTTT.

The chain is built from TRBV6-5 and TRBJ1-3; TRBD1 is a possible D gene (5 bases). The V gene's germline CDR1 is MNHEY and CDR2 SVGAGI. This CDR3 spans 15 amino acids. V shed 7 bases and J shed 5 bases, with 18 bases lying between them. CDR3 coding DNA: TGTGCCAGCAAGGGACGGGGGAAGTCTCGAAACACCATATATTTT. Its translation: CASKGRGKSRNTIYF.

The V gene is TRBV27, the J gene TRBJ1-2; tentatively, D is TRBD1 (5 bases). V lost 2 bases, J lost 6 bases, and 10 bases lay in between. The CDR3 contains 13 residues. The germline V gene encodes CDR1 MNHEY and CDR2 SMNVEV (reference sequence). The CDR3 here is CASSLTGFNGYTF. As DNA, the CDR3 is TGTGCCAGCAGTTTAACAGGATTTAATGGCTACACCTTC.

The chain is built from TRBV10-3 and TRBJ1-1; 7 bases are shared with TRBD1. J was trimmed by 1 base and V by 7 bases; bases with no gene match: 3. The germline gives CDR1 ENHRY, CDR2 SYGVKD. The CDR3 extends over 13 amino acids. In DNA form, the CDR3 reads TGTGCCATCAAACGACAGGGGAACACTGAAGCTTTCTTT. It codes for CAIKRQGNTEAFF.

In its sample, this clone was seen once. This chain links TRBV28 with TRBJ2-3; D unresolved. The CDR3 sequence is 15 residues long. V dropped 5 bases and J dropped 2 bases, with 14 bases sitting between them. Germline V gene sequence: CDR1 MDHEN, CDR2 SYDVKM. The CDR3 DNA is TGTGCCAGCAGTCCCCAGTCCACTTACACAGATACGCAGTATTTT. This codes for CASSPQSTYTDTQYF.

This sequence joins TRBV6-5 and TRBJ1-5, with TRBD1 as a possible D gene (5 bases). The CDR3 extends over 14 amino acids. The V gene lost 6 bases and the J gene lost 1 base, with 10 bases spanning the gap. Germline CDR1 and CDR2: MNHEY and SVGAGI. CDR3: CASRGDWSNQPQHF. CDR3 coding DNA: TGTGCCAGCAGAGGGGACTGGAGCAATCAGCCCCAGCATTTT.

This chain joins TRBV6-5 and TRBJ2-7; TRBD1 is a possible D gene (6 bases). Germline V CDR1 and CDR2: MNHEY, SVGAGI. The CDR3 sequence is 12 residues long. V was clipped by 10 bases and J by 5 bases, with 15 bases between them. DNA of the CDR3: TGTGCCACTCAGGGGACGGTGAACGAGCAGTACTTC. Its translation: CATQGTVNEQYF.

This chain connects TRBV7-9 to TRBJ2-5; 10 nucleotides align to TRBD2. Germline assignment: CDR1 SEHNR and CDR2 FQNEAQ (reference sequence). The V and J ends lost 4 bases and 5 bases, in that order; junction bases with no gene match: 10. The CDR3 is 16 amino acids. In nucleotides, the CDR3 is TGTGCCAGCAGCTCCGGGGAGAGCGGGGGGGCGGAGACCCAGTACTTC. Translation gives CASSSGESGGAETQYF.

This sequence joins TRBV6-1 and TRBJ2-7; TRBD1 matches 11 bases. Germline V gene data show CDR1 as MNHNS and CDR2 as SASEGT. This CDR3 is built from 14 residues. With V trimmed by 7 bases and J by 2 bases, 4 bases remained unmatched. The CDR3 nucleotides are TGTGCCAGCACTTTGGGACAGGGGGCCTACGAGCAGTACTTC. Protein product: CASTLGQGAYEQYF.